One and the same sample provided the 16 T cell receptor beta chains below, sequenced in a study of blood T cell repertoires in COVID-19. Here immunoSEQ multiplex PCR was the method, and the copy in TCRdb shows in-frame clones only, minus some. Of some 300,000 clones in the sample, 85% to 95% are singletons; the top ten hold less than 4%. The sequencing input was PBMCs or T cells enriched from blood (not recorded which). The receptor source for this set is a woman in her thirties who had been exposed to COVID-19.

The chain employs TRBV27 and TRBJ2-7; D gene unclear. The CDR3 is made up of 13 amino acids. Trimming took off 4 bases at V and 3 bases at J, with 10 bases between the two ends. Germline V gene data show CDR1 as MNHEY and CDR2 as SMNVEV (reference sequence). For the CDR3, the DNA is TGTGCCAGCAGTTCGAGGATAAGCTACGAGCAGTACTTC. Its translation is CASSSRISYEQYF.

The rearrangement uses TRBV7-9 and TRBJ2-1; TRBD1 matches 7 bases. The CDR3 length is 14 residues. Germline CDR1 and CDR2: SEHNR and FQNEAQ (reference sequence). J lost 5 bases, V lost 4 bases, and 5 bases had no gene match. This CDR3 reads CASSSGQLNNEQFF. The CDR3 bases are TGTGCCAGCAGCTCGGGACAGCTTAACAATGAGCAGTTCTTC. Complete variable domain (other parts from reference TRBV7-9 and TRBJ2-1): DTGVSQNPRHKITKRGQNVTFRCDPISEHNRLYWYRQTLGQGPEFLTYFQNEAQLEKSRLLSDRFSAERPKGSFSTLEIQRTEQGDSAMYLCASSSGQLNNEQFFGPGTRLTVL.

V is TRBV19 and J is TRBJ2-4; D possibly corresponds to TRBD1 (5 bases). The V gene lost 5 bases and the J gene lost 3 bases, with 14 bases spanning the gap. The germline V gene encodes CDR1 LNHDA and CDR2 SQIVND (reference sequence). The CDR3 is 15 residues long. The CDR3 DNA reads as TGTGCCAGTAGTTCTCCACAGGTTTACAAAAACATTCAGTACTTC. This gives the protein CASSSPQVYKNIQYF.

This rearrangement joins TRBV30 to TRBJ1-2, with D perhaps TRBD1 (6 bases). Looked up from germline, CDR1 is GTSNPN and CDR2 is SVGIG (reference sequence). V was cut by 0 bases and J by 7 bases, with 15 bases left in between. The CDR3 runs 14 residues. CDR3 residues: CAWSVGQGMGGYTF. CDR3 in DNA: TGTGCCTGGAGTGTAGGGCAGGGGATGGGTGGCTACACCTTC.

The chain carries TRBV3-1 (or the pseudogene TRBV3-2) and TRBJ1-6; unclear D gene. Trimming shortened V by 0 bases and J by 10 bases, and 4 bases separated the two germline ends. Germline V lookup: CDR1 LGHDT, CDR2 YNNKEL (reference sequence). The CDR3 runs to 12 residues. The CDR3 DNA follows: TGTGCCAGCAGCCAAGATCTGTCACCCCTCCACTTT. This gives the protein CASSQDLSPLHF.

The chain is built from TRBV7-2 and TRBJ1-2, with D possibly matching TRBD1 (6 bases). The CDR3 is 15 residues long. Germline V gene lookup returns CDR1 SGHTA and CDR2 FQGNSA. V was cut by 5 bases and J by 3 bases, with 16 bases left in between. In nucleotides, the CDR3 is TGTGCCAGCAGCCCATCCGGGGGGCGGGACTATGGCTACACCTTC. It specifies CASSPSGGRDYGYTF.

This CDR3 reads CASSPRTGETQYF. CDR3 nucleotide sequence: TGTGCCAGCAGCCCCCGGACAGGAGAGACCCAGTACTTC. The gene calls are TRBV6-6 and TRBJ2-5; TRBD1 matches at 7 bases. Losses at the gene ends were 6 bases for V and 4 bases for J; bases not matched to a gene: 5. Germline CDR1 and CDR2: MNHNY and SVGAGI (reference sequence). The CDR3 spans 13 residues.

This rearrangement joins TRBV5-4 to TRBJ1-2, with D hard to call. The CDR3 contains 14 residues. Germline CDR1 is SGHNT and CDR2 is YYREEE (reference sequence). Trimming stripped 1 base from V and 4 bases from J, with 11 bases between. The CDR3 loop reads CASSLSPGGYGYTF. The CDR3 region has the DNA TGTGCCAGCAGCTTGTCGCCTGGCGGCTATGGCTACACCTTC.

The chain couples TRBV6-5 to TRBJ1-2; 7 bases map to TRBD1. Germline V gene lookup returns CDR1 MNHEY and CDR2 SVGAGI. The CDR3 totals 15 residues. Losses at the gene ends were 2 bases for V and 0 bases for J; bases not matched to a gene: 3. CDR3 DNA sequence: TGTGCCAGCAGTTACGGACAGGCAGCTAACTATGGCTACACCTTC. It is translated as CASSYGQAANYGYTF.

The chain recombines TRBV5-1 with TRBJ1-6; 10 nucleotides match TRBD1. The CDR3 is 16 residues long. CDR1 and CDR2 (germline): SGHRS, YFSETQ. J was trimmed by 1 base and V by 4 bases; bases with no gene match: 2. The CDR3 coding sequence is TGCGCCAGCAGCAGGACAGGGGGATCCTATAATTCACCCCTCCACTTT. This gives the protein CASSRTGGSYNSPLHF. The variable domain in full, with the rest retrieved from reference TRBV5-1 and TRBJ1-6, is KAGVTQTPRYLIKTRGQQVTLSCSPISGHRSVSWYQQTPGQGLQFLFEYFSETQRNKGNFPGRFSGRQFSNSRSEMNVSTLELGDSALYLCASSRTGGSYNSPLHFGNGTRLTVT.

The rearrangement uses TRBV6-2 or TRBV6-3 and TRBJ2-3; a possible D gene is TRBD1 (5 bases). Trimming removed 3 bases from V and 8 bases from J, with 15 bases in between. This CDR3 region has 14 residues. Germline CDR1 is MNHEY and CDR2 is SVGEGT. CDR3 amino acids: CASSYYETESTQYF. DNA of the CDR3: TGTGCCAGCAGTTATTATGAGACAGAGAGTACGCAGTATTTT.

The chain joins TRBV29-1 to TRBJ2-3, with D unclear. Deletions cut 7 bases from V and 3 bases from J, with 20 bases between. This CDR3 region has 15 residues. Germline lookup yields CDR1 SQVTM and CDR2 ANQGSEA. The DNA of the CDR3 is TGCAGCGCTCCCCCAATGGGCCACACAACAGATACGCAGTATTTT. Protein: CSAPPMGHTTDTQYF.

V gene TRBV3-1 (or the pseudogene TRBV3-2) combines with J gene TRBJ1-2; D unclear. Germline V gives CDR1 LGHDT, CDR2 YNNKEL (reference sequence). This CDR3 is 14 amino acids long. V lost 0 bases and J lost 4, with 9 bases in between. For the CDR3, the DNA is TGTGCCAGCAGCCAAGAGTCTGTCTCCTATGGCTACACCTTC. This sequence encodes CASSQESVSYGYTF.

The chain links TRBV30 to TRBJ1-5; 10 nucleotides line up with TRBD1. J gave up 7 bases and V 3 bases, and 3 bases lay outside the gene matches. Per germline, CDR1 GTSNPN and CDR2 SVGIG (reference sequence). The CDR3 totals 13 residues. DNA of the CDR3: TGTGCCTGGAGCGCGGACAGGGGGCAGCCCCAGCATTTT. Its translation is CAWSADRGQPQHF. Full variable domain (outside the CDR3, taken from reference TRBV30 and TRBJ1-5): SQTIHQWPATLVQPVGSPLSLECTVEGTSNPNLYWYRQAAGRGLQLLFYSVGIGQISSEVPQNLSASRPQDRQFILSSKKLLLSDSGFYLCAWSADRGQPQHFGDGTRLSIL.

The V call is TRBV2, the J call TRBJ2-3; possibly TRBD2 for D (7 bases). The CDR3 loop spans 14 amino acids. Germline V gene lookup returns CDR1 SNHLY and CDR2 FYNNEI. CDR3 DNA: TGTGCGCAGCCATTGGGGGGGGGCATAGATACGCAGTATTTT. It yields the protein CAQPLGGGIDTQYF.

This clone was seen only once. This chain uses TRBV24-1 with TRBJ2-7, with TRBD1 matching 10 bases. V trimming: 6 bases; J trimming: 4 bases; junction bases outside the gene matches: 2. This CDR3 region has 13 residues. Germline loops: CDR1 KGHDR, CDR2 SFDVKD. The CDR3 here is CATSRQGAYEQYF. For the CDR3, the DNA is TGTGCCACCAGTCGACAGGGGGCTTACGAGCAGTACTTC.